These T cell receptor beta chains were read from a single sample in a study of T cell repertoires in cytomegalovirus infection. No antigen has been assigned to these receptors. TCRdb redid the calling of the reads with MiXCR, one entry per CDR3 protein. The sample holds roughly 220,000 distinct CDR3 sequences, 35% to 40% seen once. The source was CD8+ T cells from cultured PBMCs, collected from culture after CMV antigen stimulation. The receptors originated from a human donor in good health (CMV status not recorded). Some clones in this sample may be carry-over from other donors' samples. CDR3s include the opening cysteine and the closing phenylalanine or tryptophan. D genes are given only for firm matches. Clone size is shown for a subset of rows, as once, few, many or a class of expanded clone.

v_gene: TRBV24-1
d_gene: TRBD2
j_gene: TRBJ2-1
abundance: .
CDR3aa: CATSDFGGRDDEQFF
CDR3nt: TGTGCCACCAGTGATTTTGGCGGGAGGGACGATGAGCAGTTCTTC

v_gene: TRBV7-9
d_gene: TRBD1
j_gene: TRBJ1-5
abundance: few
CDR3aa: CASSPDRGPGQPQHF
CDR3nt: TGTGCCAGCAGCCCAGACAGGGGCCCTGGTCAGCCCCAGCATTTT

v_gene: TRBV12-3/TRBV12-4
d_gene: .
j_gene: TRBJ1-6
abundance: many
CDR3aa: CASSSRTQRWGYNSPLHF
CDR3nt: TGTGCCAGCAGTTCCCGCACACAGAGATGGGGGTATAATTCACCCCTCCACTTT

v_gene: TRBV9
d_gene: .
j_gene: TRBJ1-1
abundance: few
CDR3aa: CASSAGQKITEAFF
CDR3nt: TGTGCCAGCAGCGCCGGACAAAAAATAACTGAAGCTTTCTTT

v_gene: TRBV10-3
d_gene: .
j_gene: TRBJ2-1
abundance: .
CDR3aa: CAISETWAGSVENEQFF
CDR3nt: TGTGCCATCAGTGAGACGTGGGCAGGGAGTGTCGAAAATGAGCAGTTCTTC

v_gene: TRBV7-6
d_gene: TRBD1
j_gene: TRBJ2-1
abundance: many
CDR3aa: CASSAGQGAYNEQFF
CDR3nt: TGTGCCAGCAGCGCCGGACAGGGGGCCTACAATGAGCAGTTCTTC

v_gene: TRBV20-1
d_gene: .
j_gene: TRBJ2-1
abundance: .
CDR3aa: CSARRTPYNEQFF
CDR3nt: TGCAGTGCTAGACGGACCCCCTACAATGAGCAGTTCTTC

v_gene: TRBV7-6
d_gene: .
j_gene: TRBJ1-1
abundance: few
CDR3aa: CASRSFGPNTEAFF
CDR3nt: TGTGCCAGCAGGTCCTTTGGACCGAACACTGAAGCTTTCTTT

v_gene: TRBV27
d_gene: .
j_gene: TRBJ2-1
abundance: .
CDR3aa: CASSSLRQGSAYNEQFF
CDR3nt: TGTGCCAGCAGTTCGCTCCGTCAAGGGAGTGCCTACAATGAGCAGTTCTTC

v_gene: TRBV27
d_gene: .
j_gene: TRBJ1-6
abundance: .
CDR3aa: CASTGTNSPLHF
CDR3nt: TGTGCCAGTACTGGGACCAATTCACCCCTCCACTTT

v_gene: TRBV7-9
d_gene: TRBD2
j_gene: TRBJ2-5
abundance: .
CDR3aa: CASSRGGLAGLQETQYF
CDR3nt: TGTGCCAGCAGCCGGGGGGGACTAGCGGGCCTCCAAGAGACCCAGTACTTC

v_gene: TRBV7-6
d_gene: TRBD1
j_gene: TRBJ2-1
abundance: .
CDR3aa: CASSPEGARGHNEQFF
CDR3nt: TGTGCCAGCAGCCCAGAGGGGGCTAGGGGACACAATGAGCAGTTCTTC

v_gene: TRBV27
d_gene: .
j_gene: TRBJ1-5
abundance: .
CDR3aa: CASSSAPGGQQPQHF
CDR3nt: TGTGCCAGCAGTTCCGCCCCGGGGGGGCAACAGCCCCAGCATTTT

v_gene: TRBV7-2
d_gene: TRBD1
j_gene: TRBJ1-5
abundance: many
CDR3aa: CASSSWTGYRYSNQPQHF
CDR3nt: TGTGCCAGCAGCTCCTGGACAGGGTACCGTTATAGCAATCAGCCCCAGCATTTT

v_gene: TRBV13
d_gene: TRBD2
j_gene: TRBJ2-7
abundance: .
CDR3aa: CASSLSLRTSGTYEQYF
CDR3nt: TGTGCCAGCAGCTTGAGTCTGCGGACTAGCGGTACCTACGAGCAGTACTTC

v_gene: TRBV19
d_gene: TRBD1
j_gene: TRBJ1-5
abundance: .
CDR3aa: CASRDRGYQPQHF
CDR3nt: TGTGCCAGTAGAGACAGGGGATATCAGCCCCAGCATTTT

v_gene: TRBV11-2
d_gene: TRBD2
j_gene: TRBJ2-3
abundance: few
CDR3aa: CASSTMASGGSDTQYF
CDR3nt: TGTGCCAGCAGCACTATGGCTAGCGGGGGGTCAGATACGCAGTATTTT

v_gene: TRBV6-2/TRBV6-3
d_gene: .
j_gene: TRBJ2-7
abundance: .
CDR3aa: CASSRVYEQYF
CDR3nt: TGTGCCAGCAGTCGGGTTTACGAGCAGTACTTC

v_gene: TRBV2
d_gene: .
j_gene: TRBJ1-2
abundance: .
CDR3aa: CASNLGDRANYGYTF
CDR3nt: TGTGCCAGCAATCTGGGGGACCGAGCTAACTATGGCTACACCTTC

v_gene: TRBV7-3
d_gene: TRBD2
j_gene: TRBJ2-1
abundance: many
CDR3aa: CASSTSGGMYNEQFF
CDR3nt: TGTGCCAGCAGCACTAGCGGGGGGATGTACAATGAGCAGTTCTTC